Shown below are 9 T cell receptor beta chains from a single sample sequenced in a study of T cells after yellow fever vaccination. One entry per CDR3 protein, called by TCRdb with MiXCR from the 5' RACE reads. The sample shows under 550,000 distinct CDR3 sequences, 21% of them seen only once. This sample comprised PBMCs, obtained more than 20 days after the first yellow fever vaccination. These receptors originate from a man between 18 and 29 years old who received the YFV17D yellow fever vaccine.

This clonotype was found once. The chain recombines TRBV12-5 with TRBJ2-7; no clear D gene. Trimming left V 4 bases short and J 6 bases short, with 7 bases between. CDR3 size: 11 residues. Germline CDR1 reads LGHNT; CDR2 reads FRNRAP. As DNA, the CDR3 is TGTGCTAGTGGTTCCTTCCCCGAGCAGTACTTC. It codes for CASGSFPEQYF.

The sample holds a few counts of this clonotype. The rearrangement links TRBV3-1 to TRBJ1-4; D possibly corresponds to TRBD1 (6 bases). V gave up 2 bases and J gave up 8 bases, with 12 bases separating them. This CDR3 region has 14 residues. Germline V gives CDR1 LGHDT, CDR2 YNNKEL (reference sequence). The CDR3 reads CASSQTGIREKLFF. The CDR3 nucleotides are TGTGCCAGCAGCCAAACAGGGATCCGGGAAAAACTGTTTTTT.

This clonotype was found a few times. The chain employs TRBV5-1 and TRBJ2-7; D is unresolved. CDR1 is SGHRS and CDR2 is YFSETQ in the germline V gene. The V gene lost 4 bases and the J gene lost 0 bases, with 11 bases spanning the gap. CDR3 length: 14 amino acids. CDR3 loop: CASSQDGSSYEQYF. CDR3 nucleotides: TGCGCCAGCAGCCAGGACGGAAGCTCCTACGAGCAGTACTTC.

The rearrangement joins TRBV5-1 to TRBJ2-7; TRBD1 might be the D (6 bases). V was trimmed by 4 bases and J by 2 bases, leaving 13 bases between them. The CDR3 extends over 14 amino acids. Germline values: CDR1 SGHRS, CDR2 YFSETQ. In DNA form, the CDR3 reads TGCGCCAGCAGCCGAGAGGCAGGGGCCTACGAGCAGTACGTC. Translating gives CASSREAGAYEQYV.

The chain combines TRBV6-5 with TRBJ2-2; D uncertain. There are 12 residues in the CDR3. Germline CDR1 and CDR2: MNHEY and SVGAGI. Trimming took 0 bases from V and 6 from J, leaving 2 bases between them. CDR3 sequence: CASSYSAGELFF. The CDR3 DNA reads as TGTGCCAGCAGTTACTCGGCCGGGGAGCTGTTTTTT.

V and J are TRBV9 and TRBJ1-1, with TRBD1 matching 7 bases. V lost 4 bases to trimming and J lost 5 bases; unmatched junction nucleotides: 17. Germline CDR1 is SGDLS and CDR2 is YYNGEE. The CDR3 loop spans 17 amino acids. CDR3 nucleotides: TGTGCCAGCAGCAGGAGGACAGGATCGGAACTAGGGACTGAAGCTTTCTTT. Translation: CASSRRTGSELGTEAFF.

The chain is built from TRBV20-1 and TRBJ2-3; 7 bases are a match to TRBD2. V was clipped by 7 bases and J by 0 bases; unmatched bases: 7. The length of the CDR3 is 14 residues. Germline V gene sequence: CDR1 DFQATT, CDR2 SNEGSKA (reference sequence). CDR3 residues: CSGAAGVSTDTQYF. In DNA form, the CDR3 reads TGCAGTGGGGCGGCGGGGGTCAGCACAGATACGCAGTATTTT.

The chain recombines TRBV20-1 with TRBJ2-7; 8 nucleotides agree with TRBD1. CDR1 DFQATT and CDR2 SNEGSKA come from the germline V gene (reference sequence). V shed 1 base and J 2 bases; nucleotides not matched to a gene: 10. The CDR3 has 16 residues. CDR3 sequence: CSARGQGASLTYEQYF. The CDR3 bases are TGCAGTGCTAGAGGGCAGGGGGCGTCCTTGACCTACGAGCAGTACTTC.

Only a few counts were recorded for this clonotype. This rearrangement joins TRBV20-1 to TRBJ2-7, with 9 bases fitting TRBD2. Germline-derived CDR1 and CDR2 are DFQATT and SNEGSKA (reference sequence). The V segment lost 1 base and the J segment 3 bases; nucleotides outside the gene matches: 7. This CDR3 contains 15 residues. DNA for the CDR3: TGCAGTGCTAGAGGTGAGGCTAGCGGGGACTACGAGCAGTACTTC. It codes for CSARGEASGDYEQYF.